This entry lists 4 T cell receptor beta chains sequenced from one sample in a study of human T cells and chemical hapten exposure. TCRdb re-called the RACE reads with MiXCR, one entry per CDR3 protein. The sample includes around 40,000 distinct CDR3 sequences, over 9.5% of them seen just once. Time point denoted: patch test 3, about 24 weeks after DPC sensitization. Treatment described: therapeutic diphenylcyclopropenone sensitization with weekly scalp DPC. Extraction yielded total RNA from whole blood (unfractionated). The material was whole blood, obtained in connection with sensitization to the hapten diphenylcyclopropenone (DPC). The receptors were sampled from a woman aged 35 to 49 with alopecia areata. Some clones in this sample may be carry-over from other donors' samples.

This clonotype was recorded at least ten times. This chain links TRBV20-1 with TRBJ2-3; D may be TRBD2 (6 bases). Germline V gene sequence: CDR1 DFQATT, CDR2 SNEGSKA (reference sequence). V gave up 7 bases and J gave up 1 base, with 15 bases separating them. This CDR3 is built from 14 residues. CDR3 nucleotide sequence: TGCAGTGTTTCCCCGGCTAGCGGCACAGATACGCAGTATTTT. Translation gives CSVSPASGTDTQYF.

This clonotype was counted a few times. The gene calls are TRBV20-1 and TRBJ2-6; 8 bases line up with TRBD1. Germline V gene lookup returns CDR1 DFQATT and CDR2 SNEGSKA (reference sequence). This CDR3 contains 17 residues. Trimming took 3 bases from V and 2 from J; bases not matched to a gene: 9. The CDR3 region is CSASETGVFPGANVLTF. CDR3 nucleotide sequence: TGCAGTGCTAGCGAGACAGGGGTGTTCCCTGGGGCCAACGTCCTGACTTTC.

This clonotype was seen many times. The CDR3 nucleotides are TGTGCCAGCTCACCACCGATGGCGGGAGGGCCTCAAAATGAGCAGTTCTTC. Translated: CASSPPMAGGPQNEQFF. The J gene is TRBJ2-1, the V gene TRBV18; 9 bases map to TRBD2. J gave up 7 bases and V 0 bases, and 10 bases lay outside the gene matches. Germline loops: CDR1 KGHSH, CDR2 LQKENI. The CDR3 is made up of 17 amino acids. Supplemented by reference TRBV18 and TRBJ2-1, the full variable domain reads NAGVMQNPRHLVRRRGQEARLRCSPMKGHSHVYWYRQLPEEGLKFMVYLQKENIIDESGMPKERFSAEFPKEGPSILRIQQVVRGDSAAYFCASSPPMAGGPQNEQFFGPGTRLTVL.

This clonotype has just a few counts. This rearrangement joins TRBV25-1 to TRBJ2-5, with D hard to call. Germline V CDR1 and CDR2: MGHDK, SYGVNS. V was trimmed by 0 bases and J by 4 bases, leaving 9 bases between them. This CDR3 is built from 14 residues. Here the CDR3 DNA reads TGTGCCAGCAGTGAATATGATGGCGTAGAGACCCAGTACTTC. This gives the protein CASSEYDGVETQYF.